A single sample is the source of the 24 T cell receptor beta chains below, sequenced in a study of cytomegalovirus exposure and HLA in healthy donors. Method: immunoSEQ multiplex PCR; TCRdb's copy keeps in-frame clones and lacks some. The sample lists some 250,000 clones; 90% were seen once. Sequences were obtained from PBMCs. These TCRs come from a woman aged 30 to 39 in good health and CMV-seronegative.

A single count supports this clone. The chain couples TRBV28 to TRBJ2-5; 12 bases line up with TRBD2. CDR3 length: 15 residues. CDR1 MDHEN and CDR2 SYDVKM come from the germline V gene. With V trimmed by 4 bases and J by 5 bases, 5 bases remained unmatched. CDR3 DNA sequence: TGTGCCAGCAGTTCTCTAGCGGGAGGGCTGGAGACCCAGTACTTC. As protein: CASSSLAGGLETQYF.

This chain uses TRBV18 with TRBJ2-5; 8 bases fit TRBD1. Germline assignment: CDR1 KGHSH and CDR2 LQKENI. Trimming removed 3 bases from V and 4 bases from J; junction bases left unmatched: 13. The CDR3 contains 17 residues. The chain's CDR3 is CASSPSFGQGYPETQYF. The CDR3 region has the DNA TGTGCCAGCTCACCCTCGTTCGGACAGGGATATCCAGAGACCCAGTACTTC.

This clone was detected only once. The chain joins TRBV18 to TRBJ2-7; maybe TRBD1 (6 bases). The CDR3 contains 14 residues. The V gene lost 0 bases and the J gene lost 3 bases, with 9 bases spanning the gap. Per germline, CDR1 KGHSH and CDR2 LQKENI. CDR3 loop: CASSPPRGGYEQYF. The DNA of the CDR3 is TGTGCCAGCTCACCACCGAGAGGGGGCTACGAGCAGTACTTC.

This chain connects TRBV11-1 to TRBJ2-1; 7 bases line up with TRBD2. V gave up 2 bases and J gave up 6 bases; unmatched junction bases: 4. The CDR3 length is 14 residues. Germline V gene data show CDR1 as SGHAT and CDR2 as FQDESV (reference sequence). The CDR3 protein is CASSLIASGNEQFF. DNA of the CDR3: TGTGCCAGCAGCTTAATAGCTAGCGGCAATGAGCAGTTCTTC.

J is TRBJ2-7 and V is TRBV30, with D possibly matching TRBD2 (6 bases). CDR3 size: 14 residues. The germline gives CDR1 GTSNPN, CDR2 SVGIG (reference sequence). Trimming removed 3 bases at V and 3 bases at J, with 15 bases between. The chain's CDR3 is CAWRANGGGYEQYF. Here the CDR3 DNA reads TGTGCCTGGAGGGCCAACGGGGGAGGCTACGAGCAGTACTTC.

This clone was counted a single time. CDR3 DNA sequence: TGCGCCAGCAGCCAAGATTTCTATAGCCCGGGACAGGAGTACGAGCAGTACTTC. This gives the protein CASSQDFYSPGQEYEQYF. The rearrangement joins TRBV4-1 to TRBJ2-7, with TRBD1 identical over 8 bases. Trimming cost V 0 bases and J 4 bases; bases outside gene matches: 14. The germline CDR1 and CDR2 sequences are MGHRA and YSYEKL. There are 18 residues in the CDR3.

The gene calls are TRBV6-1 and TRBJ2-7, with TRBD2 as a possible D gene (7 bases). Germline V CDR1 and CDR2: MNHNS, SASEGT. V shed 4 bases and J shed 1 base, with 23 bases lying between them. This CDR3 spans 18 amino acids. CDR3 in amino acids: CASSGYRGTWGGSYEQYF. DNA of the CDR3: TGTGCCAGCAGTGGATATAGGGGGACGTGGGGAGGGTCCTACGAGCAGTACTTC.

This sequence joins TRBV27 and TRBJ2-7, with D tentatively TRBD1 (5 bases). V was trimmed by 5 bases and J by 2 bases, leaving 19 bases between them. The CDR3 loop spans 16 amino acids. Germline V lookup: CDR1 MNHEY, CDR2 SMNVEV (reference sequence). The CDR3 loop reads CASSLAFSRATYEQYF. The CDR3 coding sequence is TGTGCCAGCAGTCTTGCCTTTTCCAGGGCCACCTACGAGCAGTACTTC.

This clone was counted a few times. The chain carries TRBV6-5 and TRBJ2-2; D uncertain. V lost 0 bases to trimming and J lost 6 bases, with 11 bases between them. CDR3 size: 15 residues. The germline V gene has CDR1 MNHEY and CDR2 SVGAGI. Written as DNA, the CDR3 is TGTGCCAGCAGTTACTCGATCGAGAGTTCCGGGGAGCTGTTTTTT. This translates into CASSYSIESSGELFF.

This rearrangement joins TRBV28 to TRBJ2-2, with 12 bases aligning to TRBD2. J lost 4 bases, V lost 8 bases, and 8 bases had no gene match. Per germline, CDR1 MDHEN and CDR2 SYDVKM. The CDR3 runs to 16 residues. CDR3 bases: TGTGCCAGCCGGCCTAGCGGGAGGGCCGGCACCGGGGAGCTGTTTTTT. As protein: CASRPSGRAGTGELFF.

This chain connects TRBV19 to TRBJ2-1; D ambiguous. The germline V gene encodes CDR1 LNHDA and CDR2 SQIVND (reference sequence). The CDR3 covers 12 residues. V shed 7 bases and J shed 10 bases, with 14 bases lying between them. CDR3 DNA sequence: TGTGCCAGTATGACCGGAAGTTACGAGCAGTTCTTC. This sequence encodes CASMTGSYEQFF. The variable domain in full, completed from reference TRBV19 and TRBJ2-1, reads DGGITQSPKYLFRKEGQNVTLSCEQNLNHDAMYWYRQDPGQGLRLIYYSQIVNDFQKGDIAEGYSVSREKKESFPLTVTSAQKNPTAFYLCASMTGSYEQFFGPGTRLTVL.

This clone was detected only a few times. The rearrangement joins TRBV10-3 to TRBJ2-1, with TRBD2 matching over 12 bases. The V segment lost 5 bases and the J segment 8 bases; nucleotides outside the gene matches: 7. The CDR3 consists of 15 residues. Germline lookup yields CDR1 ENHRY and CDR2 SYGVKD. The CDR3: CAISNLAGGPDEQFF. As DNA, the CDR3 is TGTGCCATCAGTAACCTAGCGGGAGGGCCCGATGAGCAGTTCTTC.

The V gene is TRBV27, the J gene TRBJ2-7, with D possibly TRBD1 on 7 matching bases. V was clipped by 3 bases and J by 5 bases, with 26 bases between them. The germline V gene encodes CDR1 MNHEY and CDR2 SMNVEV (reference sequence). The CDR3 runs to 18 residues. CDR3 nucleotide sequence: TGTGCCAGCAGTTTTTACGCGACAGGGACCTCACCGGGGGACGAGCAGTACTTC. This gives the protein CASSFYATGTSPGDEQYF.

The sample holds a few counts of this clone. The J gene is TRBJ2-7, the V gene TRBV9; 12 bases fit TRBD1. V was clipped by 4 bases and J by 6 bases; unmatched bases: 14. Germline CDR1 and CDR2: SGDLS and YYNGEE. The CDR3 totals 17 residues. The CDR3 here is CASSSHRPGQGAGEQYF. In DNA form, the CDR3 reads TGTGCCAGCAGCTCTCATCGGCCGGGACAGGGGGCCGGCGAGCAGTACTTC.

This clone was observed a few times. The rearrangement uses TRBV4-2 and TRBJ2-5; no clear D gene. The germline V and J ends were trimmed by 1 base and 4 bases, with 7 bases remaining between them. In germline, CDR1 is LGHNA, CDR2 YNFKEQ. This CDR3 is built from 13 residues. This CDR3 is CASSQGLGETQYF. In nucleotides, the CDR3 is TGTGCCAGCAGCCAAGGCCTCGGAGAGACCCAGTACTTC.

The chain joins TRBV9 to TRBJ1-2; TRBD1 matches 7 bases. Germline loops: CDR1 SGDLS, CDR2 YYNGEE. CDR3 size: 16 residues. V shed 5 bases and J 8 bases; nucleotides not matched to a gene: 18. This chain's CDR3 is CASSHHSTGQGDGYTF. CDR3 DNA: TGTGCCAGCAGTCATCACTCAACGGGGCAGGGGGACGGCTACACCTTC.

The gene calls are TRBV5-1 and TRBJ2-7; tentative D call: TRBD2 (6 bases). V lost 4 bases and J lost 2, with 13 bases in between. The germline V gene has CDR1 SGHRS and CDR2 YFSETQ. There are 14 residues in the CDR3. CDR3 bases: TGCGCCAGCAGCGGGAGCGGGTTGACCTACGAGCAGTACTTC. Amino acid sequence: CASSGSGLTYEQYF.

This sequence joins TRBV25-1 and TRBJ2-5; D is unclear. Trimming took off 3 bases at V and 10 bases at J, with 9 bases between the two ends. CDR3 size: 11 residues. Germline loops: CDR1 MGHDK, CDR2 SYGVNS. CDR3 nucleotide sequence: TGTGCCAGCAGTGACCAGTTTGTCCAGTACTTC. Encoded protein: CASSDQFVQYF.

The chain employs TRBV25-1 and TRBJ1-2; TRBD1 aligns across 10 bases. CDR1 and CDR2 (germline): MGHDK, SYGVNS. This CDR3 has 16 residues. The J segment lost 6 bases and the V segment lost 5 bases, leaving 12 bases of the junction unmatched. The CDR3 nucleotides are TGTGCCAGCAGTCCTACTTTACAGGACAGGGGGAATGGCTACACCTTC. It translates to CASSPTLQDRGNGYTF.

J is TRBJ1-2 and V is TRBV19; 10 bases line up with TRBD1. The V and J ends lost 10 bases and 3 bases, in that order; junction bases with no gene match: 8. CDR1 is LNHDA, CDR2 SQIVND, per germline (reference sequence). CDR3 length equals 14 residues. CDR3: CATDPGTGDYGYTF. The CDR3 nucleotides are TGTGCCACCGACCCGGGGACAGGGGACTATGGCTACACCTTC.

This chain joins TRBV6-6 and TRBJ2-2, with unresolved D. The CDR3 is 15 residues long. The V gene's germline CDR1 is MNHNY and CDR2 SVGAGI (reference sequence). The V and J ends lost 8 bases and 0 bases respectively, with 13 bases between them. For the CDR3, the DNA is TGTGCCAGCTCCCGTCCGGCCCCGAACACCGGGGAGCTGTTTTTT. Protein sequence: CASSRPAPNTGELFF.

The CDR3 protein is CASSSGQTNTEAFF. In DNA form, the CDR3 reads TGTGCCAGCAGCTCGGGGCAGACGAACACTGAAGCTTTCTTT. The chain combines TRBV13 with TRBJ1-1; a weak D match, TRBD1 (5 bases). CDR3 length: 14 amino acids. V lost 4 bases and J 1 base, leaving 10 bases between the germline ends. Germline values: CDR1 PRHDT, CDR2 FYEKMQ (reference sequence).

The rearrangement links TRBV27 to TRBJ2-7, with 7 bases lining up with TRBD1. The CDR3 length is 11 residues. Per the germline V gene, CDR1 is MNHEY and CDR2 is SMNVEV (reference sequence). Losses at the gene ends were 8 bases for V and 6 bases for J; bases not matched to a gene: 4. CDR3 region: CASSTGSEQYF. DNA for the CDR3: TGTGCCAGCTCGACAGGGAGCGAGCAGTACTTC.

The chain combines TRBV4-1 with TRBJ1-5, with TRBD1 matching 9 bases. Germline V gives CDR1 MGHRA, CDR2 YSYEKL. With 8 bases clipped from V and 5 bases from J, the junction kept 7 bases outside the gene matches. This CDR3 has 14 residues. In DNA form, the CDR3 reads TGCGCCAGCTCCACGACAGGGGGGCATCAGCCCCAGCATTTT. Translation gives CASSTTGGHQPQHF.